These 28 T cell receptor beta chains originate from one sample sequenced in a study of T cell responses to AZD1222 COVID-19 vaccine. Libraries were prepared by immunoSEQ multiplex PCR; TCRdb keeps only in-frame clonotypes and omits some of them. The sample consists of about 120,000 clones, 90% to 95% of them appearing once. The sample in question was peripheral blood, obtained 28 days after the second AZD1222 dose. Receptors were obtained from an adult who received the AZD1222 COVID-19 vaccine.

The V call is TRBV12-3 or TRBV12-4, the J call TRBJ2-5; 9 bases map to TRBD1. Unmatched junction bases numbered 2, after V lost 6 bases and J lost 3 bases. The CDR3 has 13 residues. CDR3 in amino acids: CASRWDREETQYF. The CDR3 nucleotides are TGTGCCAGCAGGTGGGACAGGGAAGAGACCCAGTACTTC.

The chain employs TRBV3-1 (or the pseudogene TRBV3-2) and TRBJ1-1, with TRBD1 identical over 10 bases. CDR3 length equals 16 residues. V lost 4 bases to trimming and J lost 7 bases; unmatched junction nucleotides: 12. The V gene's germline CDR1 is LGHDT and CDR2 YNNKEL (reference sequence). The CDR3 coding sequence is TGTGCCAGCAGCCCAACATTGGGACAGGGGCGATATGAAGCTTTCTTT. Amino acid sequence: CASSPTLGQGRYEAFF.

The chain links TRBV6-5 to TRBJ1-1; D remains ambiguous. V lost 2 bases and J lost 0, with 7 bases in between. The CDR3 length is 14 residues. Germline V gene lookup returns CDR1 MNHEY and CDR2 SVGAGI. In DNA, the CDR3 is TGTGCCAGCAGTTACGGTACAATGAACACTGAAGCTTTCTTT. Protein: CASSYGTMNTEAFF.

This chain joins TRBV5-1 and TRBJ2-7; 8 nucleotides agree with TRBD2. The CDR3 is made up of 15 amino acids. In germline, CDR1 is SGHRS, CDR2 YFSETQ. J gave up 0 bases and V 5 bases, and 7 bases lay outside the gene matches. CDR3 sequence: CASRKSSGSSYEQYF. The CDR3 DNA reads as TGCGCCAGCAGAAAGTCAAGCGGGAGCTCCTACGAGCAGTACTTC.

This clone was seen more than once but under ten times. This chain uses TRBV5-1 with TRBJ2-1; tentative D call: TRBD2 (6 bases). V lost 0 bases and J 7 bases, leaving 14 bases between the germline ends. Germline CDR1 is SGHRS and CDR2 is YFSETQ. The CDR3 totals 15 residues. In DNA form, the CDR3 reads TGCGCCAGCAGCTTGGCTAGCGTTCAAACTAATGAGCAGTTCTTC. Translating gives CASSLASVQTNEQFF.

The chain is built from TRBV5-1 and TRBJ2-1; D possibly uses TRBD1 or TRBD2 (6 bases each). The CDR3 covers 17 residues. V lost 7 bases and J 8 bases, leaving 28 bases between the germline ends. The germline CDR1 and CDR2 sequences are SGHRS and YFSETQ. The CDR3 DNA reads TGCGCCAGCCTCCACGGGGGAGGACAACCAGGGGTTCATGAGCAGTTCTTC. It yields the protein CASLHGGGQPGVHEQFF.

Turning to this clone: At one end the junction does not follow the germline gene, possibly because of a read error. In nucleotides, the CDR3 is TGTGCCAGCAGGCGGGACTCCCACGAGCAGTACTTC. It codes for CASRRDSHEQYF. The J gene is TRBJ2-7, the V gene TRBV2, with a weak D call TRBD2 (6 bases). There are 12 residues in the CDR3. Germline loops: CDR1 SNHLY, CDR2 FYNNEI.

The gene calls are TRBV29-1 and TRBJ1-1; D may be TRBD1 (6 bases). There are 12 residues in the CDR3. Trimming took off 7 bases at V and 3 bases at J, with 12 bases between the two ends. The germline V gene encodes CDR1 SQVTM and CDR2 ANQGSEA. In DNA, the CDR3 is TGCAGCGGCCGGGGGGCGTACACTGAAGCTTTCTTT. Translating gives CSGRGAYTEAFF.

V gene TRBV3-1 (or the pseudogene TRBV3-2) combines with J gene TRBJ2-3, with D maybe TRBD1 (6 bases). This CDR3 has 15 residues. Per the germline V gene, CDR1 is LGHDT and CDR2 is YNNKEL (reference sequence). V lost 1 base and J 8 bases, leaving 16 bases between the germline ends. The CDR3 is CASSQGQGTIGTQYF. The CDR3 coding sequence is TGTGCCAGCAGCCAAGGGCAGGGGACGATTGGTACGCAGTATTTT.

This chain uses TRBV6-2 or TRBV6-3 with TRBJ2-3; TRBD2 matches 8 bases. Germline V lookup: CDR1 MNHEY, CDR2 SVGEGT. The V segment lost 2 bases and the J segment 4 bases; nucleotides outside the gene matches: 14. The CDR3 covers 18 residues. The CDR3 protein is CASSYEIYGGAGADTQYF. DNA for the CDR3: TGTGCCAGCAGTTACGAGATTTACGGGGGGGCCGGGGCAGATACGCAGTATTTT.

This chain links TRBV15 with TRBJ1-5; possibly TRBD1 for D (6 bases). Germline V lookup: CDR1 LNHNV, CDR2 YYDKDF (reference sequence). Trimming removed 1 base from V and 4 bases from J, with 8 bases in between. CDR3 length equals 14 residues. This CDR3 reads CATSRAGANQPQHF. Here the CDR3 DNA reads TGTGCCACCAGCAGAGCAGGGGCAAATCAGCCCCAGCATTTT.

The chain joins TRBV5-4 to TRBJ2-7; TRBD2 is a possible D gene (6 bases). CDR1 and CDR2 from the germline V gene are SGHNT and YYREEE (reference sequence). The CDR3 length is 16 residues. Trimming took 0 bases from V and 1 from J, leaving 14 bases between them. CDR3: CASSLDGRGRSYEQYF. The CDR3 coding sequence is TGTGCCAGCAGCTTGGATGGGCGGGGCAGGTCCTACGAGCAGTACTTC.

This clone appeared once. The chain is built from TRBV15 and TRBJ1-2; D is perhaps TRBD1 (5 bases). This CDR3 region has 16 residues. CDR1 is LNHNV, CDR2 YYDKDF, per germline (reference sequence). With 5 bases removed from V and 7 bases from J, the gap between germline ends came to 23 bases. The CDR3 loop reads CATSRSFDSAQGGYTF. The CDR3 DNA is TGTGCCACCAGCCGATCATTCGACAGTGCCCAGGGTGGCTACACCTTC.

The chain employs TRBV12-5 and TRBJ2-3; 11 nucleotides agree with TRBD2. The V gene's germline CDR1 is LGHNT and CDR2 FRNRAP. This CDR3 is built from 16 residues. V lost 2 bases, J lost 6 bases, and 7 bases stayed unmatched. The CDR3: CASGLPLAGGRDTQYF. CDR3 nucleotide sequence: TGTGCTAGTGGTTTGCCTCTAGCGGGGGGTAGGGATACGCAGTATTTT.

CDR3 sequence (DNA): TGTGCCAGCAGAACAGGGGGCCTCGGCACTGAAGCTTTCTTT. It encodes CASRTGGLGTEAFF. The genes are TRBV6-5 and TRBJ1-1; 9 bases are shared with TRBD1. Losses at the gene ends were 6 bases for V and 4 bases for J; bases not matched to a gene: 6. From germline, CDR1 is MNHEY and CDR2 SVGAGI. CDR3 length: 14 residues.

V and J are TRBV2 and TRBJ2-1, with D unresolved. V lost 10 bases and J lost 5, with 12 bases in between. CDR1 SNHLY and CDR2 FYNNEI come from the germline V gene. The CDR3 contains 12 residues. The CDR3 region has the DNA TGTGCCACCAGGACCCGCCACAATGAGCAGTTCTTC. Residues: CATRTRHNEQFF.

The chain is built from TRBV20-1 and TRBJ2-7; D perhaps matches TRBD1 (6 bases). The length of the CDR3 is 11 residues. V lost 6 bases and J 4 bases, leaving 10 bases between the germline ends. The germline CDR1 and CDR2 sequences are DFQATT and SNEGSKA (reference sequence). In nucleotides, the CDR3 is TGCAGTGCCGTCACAGGGTACGAGCAGTACTTC. The encoded protein is CSAVTGYEQYF.

The chain employs TRBV7-2 and TRBJ1-4; D perhaps matches TRBD1 (5 bases). Trimming removed 5 bases from V and 7 bases from J, with 17 bases in between. Per the germline V gene, CDR1 is SGHTA and CDR2 is FQGNSA. This CDR3 region has 15 residues. CDR3 nucleotide sequence: TGTGCCAGCAGCCCATCAGGCTCGGGGACTGAAAAACTGTTTTTT. This gives the protein CASSPSGSGTEKLFF.

This clone showed up just once. This chain joins TRBV7-2 and TRBJ2-3; 12 bases match TRBD2. Germline loops: CDR1 SGHTA, CDR2 FQGNSA. V lost 5 bases, J lost 5 bases, and 14 bases stayed unmatched. The CDR3 spans 18 residues. CDR3 residues: CASSQTGASGGAVDTQYF. CDR3 nucleotides: TGTGCCAGCAGCCAAACTGGGGCTAGCGGGGGGGCGGTAGATACGCAGTATTTT.

This clone was seen more than once but under ten times. The V gene is TRBV4-3, the J gene TRBJ1-2, with D hard to call. The V end was cut by 3 bases, the J end by 8 bases, with 13 bases between. This CDR3 comprises 13 residues. In germline, CDR1 is LGHNA, CDR2 YSLEER. CDR3 DNA: TGCGCCAGCAGCCACTCTAGTCTTTCCGGCTACACCTTC. Translation gives CASSHSSLSGYTF.

The chain couples TRBV30 to TRBJ1-4; 7 bases line up with TRBD1. Germline V gives CDR1 GTSNPN, CDR2 SVGIG (reference sequence). Trimming at V came to 4 bases and at J to 3 bases, leaving 5 bases not matched to a gene. The CDR3 contains 14 residues. CDR3 sequence (DNA): TGTGCCTGGACCACAGGGGTTTCTAATGAAAAACTGTTTTTT. The encoded protein is CAWTTGVSNEKLFF.

The chain links TRBV19 to TRBJ1-1; no firm D call. The CDR3 covers 13 residues. The V end lost 3 bases, the J end lost 4 bases, and 9 bases lay between the germline ends. The germline V gene encodes CDR1 LNHDA and CDR2 SQIVND (reference sequence). The CDR3 spells CASSIKRATEAFF. The CDR3 DNA reads as TGTGCCAGTAGTATCAAAAGGGCCACTGAAGCTTTCTTT.

The chain links TRBV7-2 to TRBJ1-1, with D maybe TRBD1 (5 bases). The CDR3 is 16 amino acids. Trimming pared 3 bases from V and 1 base from J, leaving 15 bases between. CDR1 is SGHTA, CDR2 FQGNSA, per germline. CDR3 DNA: TGTGCCAGCAGCTTGCAGGCTCGGGGGGGGAACACTGAAGCTTTCTTT. Amino acid sequence: CASSLQARGGNTEAFF.

The genes are TRBV2 and TRBJ2-5, with 10 bases fitting TRBD2. The length of the CDR3 is 16 residues. J was trimmed by 3 bases and V by 0 bases; bases with no gene match: 4. CDR1 SNHLY and CDR2 FYNNEI come from the germline V gene. CDR3 sequence: CASSEAGLAGEETQYF. In DNA, the CDR3 is TGTGCCAGCAGTGAAGCGGGGCTAGCGGGGGAAGAGACCCAGTACTTC.

The chain employs TRBV21-1 and TRBJ2-5; the table calls TRBD2, which could not be checked here. TRBV21-1 is labeled a pseudogene. CDR3 length equals 17 residues. The CDR3 coding sequence is TGTGCCAGCAGCCAAAGGGGGACTAGCGCCCACCAAGAGACCCAGTACTTC. It specifies CASSQRGTSAHQETQYF.

This clone appeared once. CDR3 in DNA: TGTGCCAGCAGCTTTCAGGCACAAGAGACCCAGTACTTC. As protein: CASSFQAQETQYF. The J gene is TRBJ2-5, the V gene TRBV11-3; D remains unclear. Germline assignment: CDR1 SGHNT and CDR2 YENEEA. The CDR3 consists of 13 residues. Trimming took off 3 bases at V and 2 bases at J, with 7 bases between the two ends.

The chain uses TRBV12-3 or TRBV12-4 and TRBJ1-1; D ambiguous. V lost 1 base to trimming and J lost 1 base, with 4 bases between them. The CDR3 is made up of 13 amino acids. CDR3 protein: CASSLERNTEAFF. The CDR3 nucleotides are TGTGCCAGCAGTTTAGAGCGGAACACTGAAGCTTTCTTT.

The CDR3 region has the DNA TGTGCCATCAGCCGACCGCCCGTCACAGATACGCAGTATTTT. Its protein product is CAISRPPVTDTQYF. V is TRBV10-3 and J is TRBJ2-3, with D unclear. Germline CDR1 is ENHRY and CDR2 is SYGVKD. The length of the CDR3 is 14 residues. The V and J ends lost 6 bases and 2 bases respectively, with 12 bases between them.